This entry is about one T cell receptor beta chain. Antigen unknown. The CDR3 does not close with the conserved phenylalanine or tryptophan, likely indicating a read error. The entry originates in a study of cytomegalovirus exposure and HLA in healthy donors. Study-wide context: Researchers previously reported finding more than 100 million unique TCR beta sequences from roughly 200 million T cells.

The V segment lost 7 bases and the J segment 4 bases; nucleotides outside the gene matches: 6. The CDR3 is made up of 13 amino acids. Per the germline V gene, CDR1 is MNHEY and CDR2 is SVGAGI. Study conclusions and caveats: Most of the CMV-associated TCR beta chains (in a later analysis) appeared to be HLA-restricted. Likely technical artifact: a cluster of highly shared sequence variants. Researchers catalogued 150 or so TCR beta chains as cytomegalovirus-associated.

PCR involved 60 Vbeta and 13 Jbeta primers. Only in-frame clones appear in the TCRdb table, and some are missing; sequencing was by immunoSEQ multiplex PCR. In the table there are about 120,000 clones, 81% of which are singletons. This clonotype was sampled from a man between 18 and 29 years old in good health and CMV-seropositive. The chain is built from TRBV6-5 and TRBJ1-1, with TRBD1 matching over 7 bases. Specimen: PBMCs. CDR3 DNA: TGTGCCAGCAAAAAGGGACAGATCACTGAAGCTTTCTCT. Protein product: CASKKGQITEAFS.